The source of this T cell receptor beta chain is a study of OX40 agonist ivuxolimab in advanced cancers. This CDR3 is built from 17 residues. Trimming shortened V by 4 bases and J by 0 bases, and 13 bases separated the two germline ends. The germline V gene encodes CDR1 MNHEY and CDR2 SMNVEV (reference sequence). Sequencing was performed with immunoSEQ multiplex PCR; in TCRdb, only in-frame clones are kept and a portion is missing. The top ten hold under 2% of the sample, which has 60,000 to 80,000 clones, roughly 84% seen once. The investigators sampled blood at baseline, at cycle 4 day 1, and at cycle 7 day 1.

The sequencing here drew on CD4+ or CD8+ T cells sorted from blood, taken in a trial of the OX40 agonist ivuxolimab. The V call is TRBV27, the J call TRBJ2-6; possible D gene TRBD1, 5 bases. This sequence was found in an adult with an advanced solid tumor such as melanoma, head and neck, liver or kidney cancer. The CDR3: CASSSQGFNSGANVLTF. In nucleotides, the CDR3 is TGTGCCAGCAGTTCGCAGGGTTTTAACTCTGGGGCCAACGTCCTGACTTTC. The full variable domain, in which reference TRBV27 and TRBJ2-6 provide the parts outside the CDR3, is EAQVTQNPRYLITVTGKKLTVTCSQNMNHEYMSWYRQDPGLGLRQIYYSMNVEVTDKGDVPEGYKVSRKEKRNFPLILESPSPNQTSLYFCASSSQGFNSGANVLTFGAGSRLTVL.